There are many counts of the clone carrying this TCR beta chain. Its antigen is undetermined. Unique molecular identifiers were used to barcode this TCRbeta library. TCRdb reprocessed the PCR reads with MiXCR, giving one entry per CDR3 protein. The table records 280,000 or so distinct CDR3 sequences, roughly 12% of them present only once. The data derive from a study of T-cell reconstitution after alpha-beta-depleted transplantation in children. Study results and caveats: From newly produced T cells came most of the T-cell counts and diversity one year after transplant.

V shed 5 bases, J shed 7 bases, and the junction held 8 bases outside the gene matches. The CDR3 has 14 amino acids. J is TRBJ2-7 and V is TRBV12-3 or TRBV12-4, with TRBD2 identical over 10 bases. The source material was peripheral blood, sampled 180 days after TCRalphabeta/CD19-depleted stem cell transplant. The sequence came from a male patient between 2 and 10 years old who had a stem cell transplant for chronic granulomatous disease, so the T cells may come from the graft donor. The CDR3 loop reads CASSRTSGRREQYF. The CDR3 region has the DNA TGTGCCAGCAGTAGGACTAGCGGTCGGAGAGAGCAGTACTTC.